These 10 T cell receptor beta chains originate from one sample sequenced in a study of cytomegalovirus exposure and HLA in healthy donors (dated by TCRdb to the late 2010s). Library construction relied on the immunoSEQ multiplex PCR assay. Entries here come from immuneACCESS through TCRdb and include only in-frame sequences with V and J called. Some clones fail to appear in such tables; in the studies checked, an unresolved V gene covers under half of the shortfall, and the cause of the remainder is unknown. The sample table records about 280,000 clones; over 75% of these occur just once. The ten biggest clones cover approximately 0.88% of the sample. The sequenced sample consisted of PBMCs. The receptors come from a woman aged 18-29 years in good health and CMV-seronegative.

CDR3 protein: CASSSPREFGTKDNSPLHF. CDR3 DNA sequence: TGTGCCAGCAGTTCACCCCGGGAGTTTGGGACGAAGGATAATTCACCCCTCCACTTT. The V and J genes are TRBV28 and TRBJ1-6, with a tentative D call TRBD1 (5 bases). CDR1 and CDR2 from the germline V gene are MDHEN and SYDVKM. CDR3 length: 19 residues. V lost 4 bases to trimming and J lost 5 bases, with 24 bases between them.

V usage is TRBV28 and J usage is TRBJ2-5, with D possibly TRBD1 on 6 matching bases. CDR1 is MDHEN and CDR2 is SYDVKM in the germline V gene. The CDR3 contains 14 residues. The ends were cut back, 6 bases at V and 2 bases at J, with 13 bases in the middle. CDR3 loop: CASSTKGTQETQYF. In nucleotides, the CDR3 is TGTGCCAGCAGCACCAAGGGGACACAAGAGACCCAGTACTTC. Full variable domain (missing parts from reference TRBV28 and TRBJ2-5): DVKVTQSSRYLVKRTGEKVFLECVQDMDHENMFWYRQDPGLGLRLIYFSYDVKMKEKGDIPEGYSVSREKKERFSLILESASTNQTSMYLCASSTKGTQETQYFGPGTRLLVL.

V gene TRBV5-1 combines with J gene TRBJ2-1; 7 nucleotides agree with TRBD2. Germline V gene data show CDR1 as SGHRS and CDR2 as YFSETQ. Trimming took 0 bases from V and 9 from J; bases not matched to a gene: 6. This CDR3 region has 14 residues. The CDR3 sequence is CASSLGEGLIEQFF. The CDR3 DNA is TGCGCCAGCAGCTTGGGGGAGGGGTTAATTGAGCAGTTCTTC.

The chain carries TRBV11-2 and TRBJ1-1; 8 nucleotides line up with TRBD1. CDR1 and CDR2 (germline): SGHAT, FQNNGV. CDR3 length: 13 residues. V lost 5 bases and J lost 5; bases outside the gene matches: 4. CDR3 sequence: CASSHTGGTEAFF. In nucleotides, the CDR3 is TGTGCCAGCAGCCATACAGGGGGAACTGAAGCTTTCTTT. The full variable domain, its missing parts supplied by reference TRBV11-2 and TRBJ1-1, is EAGVAQSPRYKIIEKRQSVAFWCNPISGHATLYWYQQILGQGPKLLIQFQNNGVVDDSQLPKDRFSAERLKGVDSTLKIQPAKLEDSAVYLCASSHTGGTEAFFGQGTRLTVV.

This clone was recorded only once. The chain links TRBV6-6 to TRBJ1-1, with TRBD1 matching over 7 bases. V lost 5 bases to trimming and J lost 8 bases; unmatched junction nucleotides: 5. CDR1 and CDR2 from the germline V gene are MNHNY and SVGAGI (reference sequence). The CDR3 loop spans 12 amino acids. For the CDR3, the DNA is TGTGCCAGCAGTCCCCGGGACAGAGAAGCTTTCTTT. Protein: CASSPRDREAFF.

The CDR3 loop is CASGAVGLAGAADNEQFF. The CDR3 region has the DNA TGTGCCAGCGGCGCCGTCGGACTAGCGGGAGCGGCGGACAATGAGCAGTTCTTC. The rearrangement uses TRBV9 and TRBJ2-1, with 13 positions matching TRBD2. With V trimmed by 7 bases and J by 5 bases, 15 bases remained unmatched. Per germline, CDR1 SGDLS and CDR2 YYNGEE. The CDR3 length is 18 residues. Variable domain in full (rest from reference TRBV9 and TRBJ2-1): DSGVTQTPKHLITATGQRVTLRCSPRSGDLSVYWYQQSLDQGLQFLIQYYNGEERAKGNILERFSAQQFPDLHSELNLSSLELGDSALYFCASGAVGLAGAADNEQFFGPGTRLTVL.

The chain has TRBV7-3 and TRBJ2-5, with D possibly TRBD2 on 5 matching bases. V was trimmed by 5 bases and J by 2 bases, leaving 15 bases between them. The CDR3 length is 15 residues. Germline V gene data show CDR1 as SGHTA and CDR2 as FQGTGA. The chain's CDR3 is CASSPAGDKQETQYF. CDR3 DNA sequence: TGTGCCAGCAGCCCAGCCGGGGATAAACAAGAGACCCAGTACTTC.

V and J are TRBV5-1 and TRBJ2-2; perhaps TRBD1 as D (6 bases). Germline V gene lookup returns CDR1 SGHRS and CDR2 YFSETQ. The V and J ends lost 4 bases and 2 bases respectively, with 12 bases between them. The CDR3 consists of 15 residues. The CDR3 here is CASSPQGTNTGELFF. The CDR3 DNA reads TGCGCCAGCAGCCCACAGGGTACCAACACCGGGGAGCTGTTTTTT.

This chain connects TRBV2 to TRBJ2-3; D is uncertain. The CDR3 is made up of 12 amino acids. Germline V CDR1 and CDR2: SNHLY, FYNNEI. V lost 5 bases to trimming and J lost 6 bases, with 9 bases between them. Here the CDR3 reads CASSPYFDTQYF. In nucleotides, the CDR3 is TGTGCCAGCAGTCCTTATTTTGATACGCAGTATTTT.

The V gene is TRBV28, the J gene TRBJ2-7; 7 nucleotides line up with TRBD2. The germline V gene encodes CDR1 MDHEN and CDR2 SYDVKM. V shed 5 bases and J 1 base; nucleotides not matched to a gene: 8. The CDR3 has 15 residues. This CDR3 is CASSGGGGRSYEQYF. CDR3 nucleotide sequence: TGTGCCAGCAGTGGGGGGGGAGGAAGGTCCTACGAGCAGTACTTC.